This T cell receptor beta chain comes out of a study of T-cell reconstitution after alpha-beta-depleted transplantation in children. The sample holds a few counts of this clonotype. Its antigen is as yet unknown. The CDR3 is made up of 15 amino acids. The germline V and J ends were trimmed by 2 bases and 2 bases, with 10 bases remaining between them. Germline V CDR1 and CDR2: MNHEY, SMNVEV (reference sequence). Study-level points and caveats: Elevated TCRbeta diversity at day 60 was traced, in some patients, to surviving recipient T cells and thymic progenitors. Alpha-beta T cells present about two months after transplant were reported to originate from several hundred expanded graft clones. Once a year had passed after transplant, T-cell counts and diversity came mostly from newly produced T cells.

This sample's TCRbeta library carried unique molecular identifier barcodes. TCRdb re-derived calls from the PCR reads in MiXCR, one entry per CDR3 protein. The sample consists of 55,000 to 85,000 distinct CDR3 sequences, approximately 10% of them appearing once. This chain connects TRBV27 to TRBJ1-5; D uncertain. The receptor was derived from a boy younger than 18 with acute myeloid leukemia, due to receive a stem cell transplant. This specimen was PBMCs, taken before TCRalphabeta/CD19-depleted stem cell transplant. Here the CDR3 reads CASSLGGLGNQPQHF. The CDR3 DNA sequence: TGTGCCAGCAGTTTAGGAGGGTTGGGCAATCAGCCCCAGCATTTT.